Listed below are T cell receptor beta chains from one sample, sequenced in a study of T-cell reconstitution after alpha-beta-depleted transplantation in children. TCRdb fed the PCR reads into MiXCR, producing one record per CDR3 protein. This sample yields over 200,000 distinct CDR3 sequences, of which roughly 10% are seen a single time; over 25% belongs to the top ten. The sequencing used PBMCs, collected before TCRalphabeta/CD19-depleted stem cell transplant. These receptors all stem from a child under two years old with acute myeloid leukemia, due to receive a stem cell transplant. The CDR3 runs from the conserved cysteine through the conserved F or W. The order of the fields is J gene, D gene, V gene, clone size, CDR3 protein, CDR3 DNA. The D gene is left open where the match is weak. Rows may omit the clone size; those that give it use once, few, many or a size class.

TRBJ2-3 - TRBV7-5 many CISVSEAYSQQGAPDTQYF -
TRBJ1-5 - TRBV7-8 many CATRRTMDSNQPQHF TGTGCCACGCGACGGACCATGGATAGCAATCAGCCCCAGCATTTT
TRBJ1-1 - TRBV6-1 - CASSERSRRAFF TGTGCCAGCAGTGAAAGGTCGAGGAGGGCTTTCTTT
TRBJ2-6 - TRBV12-3/TRBV12-4 many CASKWRLGANVLTF TGTGCCAGCAAGTGGCGTCTTGGGGCCAACGTCCTGACTTTC
TRBJ2-5 - TRBV11-2 many CASSYPTGRKQETQYF TGTGCCAGCAGCTACCCGACAGGGAGGAAGCAAGAGACCCAGTACTTC
TRBJ1-2 - TRBV5-6 many CASSEYTTGIYGYTF TGTGCCAGCAGCGAGTACACTACTGGGATCTATGGCTACACCTTC
TRBJ2-7 - TRBV28 many CASSLGFSYEQYF TGTGCCAGCAGCTTGGGGTTCTCCTACGAGCAGTACTTC
TRBJ2-5 TRBD1 TRBV20-1 many CSAPSQGVYQETQYF TGCAGTGCTCCCTCGCAGGGGGTTTACCAAGAGACCCAGTACTTC
TRBJ2-2 TRBD2 TRBV5-1 - CASSGPGLAGGSTGELFF TGCGCCAGCAGCGGGCCGGGACTAGCGGGAGGAAGTACCGGGGAGCTGTTTTTT
TRBJ2-1 TRBD2 TRBV29-1 - CTPWGEGLIRCNEQFF TGCACCCCGTGGGGGGAGGGCCTTATAAGGTGCAATGAGCAGTTCTTC
TRBJ1-1 - TRBV5-1 many CASSLQGYTEAFF TGCGCCAGCAGCTTGCAAGGGTACACTGAAGCTTTCTTT
TRBJ1-1 - TRBV10-2 many CASSPSSRGLAEAFF TGCGCCAGCAGCCCTTCTAGCCGGGGGCTGGCTGAAGCTTTCTTT
TRBJ1-1 - TRBV28 many CASSLATGVVGAFF TGTGCCAGCAGTTTAGCAACCGGGGTCGTAGGAGCTTTCTTT
TRBJ2-1 - TRBV7-2 many CASSLARISSYNEQFF TGTGCCAGCAGCCTTGCCCGCATTAGCTCCTACAATGAGCAGTTCTTC
TRBJ2-7 - TRBV5-5 many CASSSGQLKSSYEQYF TGTGCCAGCAGCTCCGGACAGTTGAAGAGCTCCTACGAGCAGTACTTC
TRBJ2-5 TRBD2 TRBV7-2 many CASSLYGTNGKESQYF TGTGCCAGCAGCTTATATGGGACTAACGGAAAGGAGAGCCAGTACTTC
TRBJ2-1 TRBD1 TRBV5-1 few CASSSTGTDVPNEQFF TGCGCCAGCAGCTCGACCGGGACAGATGTCCCCAATGAGCAGTTCTTC